The next 21 T cell receptor beta chains were all read from a single sample in a study of tumor-infiltrating lymphocytes in primary liver carcinoma. Using a constant-region primer together with ProtoScript II reverse transcriptase, TCR beta cDNA was made from 500 to 650 ng of total RNA. Three-round nested multiplex PCR performed with slightly modified ARM-PCR produced the TCR beta libraries. Use of TRBV1-TRBV30 forward primers with a C-beta reverse primer characterized the first two PCR rounds, which lasted nine to eleven cycles each. TCRdb reprocessed the multiplex PCR reads with MiXCR, giving one entry per CDR3 protein. Of approximately 73,000 distinct CDR3 sequences listed, 71% were seen once; the top ten hold around 13%. Unsorted bulk tissue (about 19-33 mg) underwent RNA and DNA co-extraction. The material sequenced was liver tumor tissue from sampling region 4. Regarding subset: tumor region T4, right-lateral pole. The receptors here all came from a woman aged 55-75 years with primary liver carcinoma and hepatitis B virus infection.

Notes on this clonotype: Since no conserved phenylalanine or tryptophan closes the CDR3, a read error is the likely cause. This rearrangement joins TRBV18 to TRBJ2-6, with 10 positions matching TRBD2. Germline V lookup: CDR1 KGHSH, CDR2 LQKENI. The CDR3 extends over 19 amino acids. The V and J ends lost 0 bases and 1 base, in that order; junction bases with no gene match: 6. CDR3 sequence reads: CASSPPSGRSHSGANVLTL. The CDR3 coding sequence is TGTGCCAGCTCACCACCTAGCGGGAGGTCACATTCTGGGGCCAACGTCCTGACTTTA.

Of note for this clonotype: A junction end diverges from the germline sequence, so it may reflect a read error. The chain combines TRBV6-1 with TRBJ2-7, with 12 positions matching TRBD2. CDR1 and CDR2 from the germline V gene are MNHNS and SASEGT. The CDR3 sequence is 17 residues long. The CDR3: CASSEGAPSGRVTEQYF. CDR3 nucleotides: TGTGCTAGCAGTGAAGGAGCTCCTAGCGGGAGGGTTACCGAGCAGTACTTC.

This clonotype occurred many times. The CDR3, as DNA: TGTGCCAGCAGTTCCATGACAGGGGAGACTCGTGGCTACACCTTC. It translates to CASSSMTGETRGYTF. This chain connects TRBV28 to TRBJ1-2; 8 bases fit TRBD1. This CDR3 comprises 15 residues. CDR1 MDHEN and CDR2 SYDVKM come from the germline V gene. The V and J ends lost 4 bases and 7 bases, in that order; junction bases with no gene match: 11.

Turning to this clonotype: One end of the junction varies from germline; a read error may be responsible. This chain connects TRBV6-2 or TRBV6-3 to TRBJ1-5; unclear D gene. The CDR3 length is 15 residues. The V gene's germline CDR1 is MNHEY and CDR2 SVGEGT. In DNA form, the CDR3 reads TGTGCCAGCAGATACTCGCGCGGCAGCAATCAACCCCAGCATTTT. It is translated as CASRYSRGSNQPQHF.

As regards this clonotype: The conserved final phenylalanine or tryptophan is absent from the CDR3, which likely points to a read error. The DNA is omitted, as the CDR3 cannot be located on it reliably, and the CDR3 follows TCRdb's listing. The chain carries TRBV11-2 and TRBJ2-1; the table gives TRBD2 as D, unverified against the DNA. The CDR3 is 15 amino acids long, termini counted. Germline values: CDR1 SGHAT, CDR2 FQNNGV. CDR3 protein: CASRQTSGASNEQFL.

This clonotype was counted once. It may be a read error: a sequence one base away is much more abundant. V usage is TRBV11-2 and J usage is TRBJ2-6; D gene unclear. Trimming removed 10 bases at V and 0 bases at J, with 13 bases between. CDR1 is SGHAT, CDR2 FQNNGV, per germline. The CDR3 has 15 residues. The CDR3 DNA follows: TGTGCCACCCATCGGCCGCGCTCTGGGGCCAACGTCCTGACTTTC. It yields the protein CATHRPRSGANVLTF.

A word on this clonotype: At one of its ends the junction is not consistent with the germline gene, which may arise from a read error. The chain is built from TRBV11-2 and TRBJ2-5; D is tentatively TRBD1 or TRBD2 (5 bases each). CDR1 is SGHAT, CDR2 FQNNGV, per germline. The CDR3 spans 16 residues. Here the CDR3 DNA reads TGTACCAGCAGCTTAGCGCGAGCAGGGAACTTAGAGACCCAGTACTTC. Amino acid sequence: CTSSLARAGNLETQYF.

Concerning this clonotype itself: In this CDR3 the conserved last residue, phenylalanine or tryptophan, is missing, so a read error is likely. Because the CDR3's place on the DNA is in doubt, the DNA is left out and the CDR3 is given as listed by TCRdb. The rearrangement uses TRBV29-1 and TRBJ2-3; the table names TRBD2, a call not compared with the DNA. Germline loops: CDR1 SQVTM, CDR2 ANQGSEA. The CDR3 comprises 13 residues, both ends counted. CDR3 protein: CSALTREADTHYY.

Comments on this clonotype: The germline gene is not matched at one end of the junction; a read error may be the cause. This rearrangement joins TRBV11-2 to TRBJ2-3, with 7 bases fitting TRBD2. CDR1 and CDR2 from the germline V gene are SGHAT and FQNNGV. This CDR3 has 16 residues. CDR3 DNA: TGTGCTAGCAGCCCGGGACTATCGAGGCTCGCAGATACGCAGTATTTT. As protein: CASSPGLSRLADTQYF.

This clonotype was counted ten times or more. The V call is TRBV6-1, the J call TRBJ1-2; D unclear. V gave up 5 bases and J gave up 2 bases, with 9 bases separating them. The CDR3 length is 13 residues. Germline-derived CDR1 and CDR2 are MNHNS and SASEGT. The CDR3 DNA follows: TGTGCCAGCAGTCGCGACATGAACTATGGCTACACCTTC. As protein: CASSRDMNYGYTF.

A remark on this clonotype: An end of the junction differs from the germline gene, which may be a read error. The chain carries TRBV11-2 and TRBJ2-7; tentative D call: TRBD1 (6 bases). Germline CDR1 is SGHAT and CDR2 is FQNNGV. CDR3 size: 14 residues. The CDR3 region is CVSSLGGASYEQYF. The CDR3 coding sequence is TGTGTCAGCAGCTTAGGGGGAGCTAGTTACGAGCAGTACTTC.

The chain couples TRBV7-3 to TRBJ2-2; unclear D gene. The germline V and J ends were trimmed by 1 base and 7 bases, with 4 bases remaining between them. The CDR3 has 12 residues. CDR1 SGHTA and CDR2 FQGTGA come from the germline V gene. The CDR3 coding sequence is TGTGCCAGCAGCTTAAGGGGCGGGGAGCTGTTTTTT. It yields the protein CASSLRGGELFF.

The V gene is TRBV11-3, the J gene TRBJ2-1; D uncertain. Trimming pared 0 bases from V and 7 bases from J, leaving 19 bases between. The germline V gene encodes CDR1 SGHNT and CDR2 YENEEA. This CDR3 has 17 residues. CDR3 in amino acids: CASSLDLGLGVYNEQFF. Here the CDR3 DNA reads TGTGCCAGCAGCTTAGATCTCGGCCTAGGTGTCTATAATGAGCAGTTCTTC.

Points on this clonotype: Its ends do not fully match the called genes, so a read error is possible. The rearrangement links TRBV29-1 to TRBJ1-6; D call uncertain. The CDR3 totals 13 residues. Germline-derived CDR1 and CDR2 are SQVTM and ANQGSEA. CDR3 in DNA: TGCAGCGTTGAGGTTGGGAAAAATTCACCCCCCCACTTC. It specifies CSVEVGKNSPPHF. The full variable domain, its missing parts supplied by reference TRBV29-1 and TRBJ1-6, is SAVISQKPSRDICQRGTSLTIQCQVDSQVTMMFWYRQQPGQSLTLIATANQGSEATYESGFVIDKFPISRPNLTFSTLTVSNMSPEDSSIYLCSVEVGKNSPPHFGNGTRLTVT.

This clonotype is medium-sized (0.01 to 0.1%) within its sample. The CDR3 DNA sequence: TGTGCCAGCAGCTTAGGGGGGGGATACGCCGGGGAGCTGTTTTTT. It yields the protein CASSLGGGYAGELFF. This chain links TRBV7-8 with TRBJ2-2, with 7 nucleotides matching TRBD2. Trimming removed 1 base from V and 6 bases from J; junction bases left unmatched: 5. CDR3 size: 15 residues. Looked up from germline, CDR1 is SGHVS and CDR2 is FQNEAQ.

About this clonotype itself: Compared with germline, one end of the junction differs, possibly owing to a read error. The chain recombines TRBV11-2 with TRBJ2-3; 9 nucleotides line up with TRBD2. The CDR3 is 20 amino acids. Germline CDR1 is SGHAT and CDR2 is FQNNGV. CDR3 DNA sequence: TGTCCCAGCAGCTTAGATCTAAGTAGGTTAGCGGGAGAAGGGATAGATACACAGTATTTT. The encoded protein is CPSSLDLSRLAGEGIDTQYF.

On this clonotype itself: As the CDR3 is not closed by the conserved phenylalanine or tryptophan, this likely results from a read error. The DNA is omitted, as the CDR3 cannot be located on it reliably, and the CDR3 follows TCRdb's listing. The V gene is TRBV6-6, the J gene TRBJ2-5; the table's D call TRBD2 went unverified against the DNA. The CDR3 has 15 residues if both end residues are counted. CDR1 and CDR2 (germline): MNHNY, SVGAGI (reference sequence). CDR3 loop: CASSPRTAPSLAGYL.

The rearrangement uses TRBV5-4 and TRBJ2-5, with D possibly being TRBD1 (5 bases). Germline assignment: CDR1 SGHNT and CDR2 YYREEE (reference sequence). Deletions cut 2 bases from V and 2 bases from J, with 22 bases between. The CDR3 is 18 amino acids. The CDR3 bases are TGTGCCAGCAGCTTTGGGGCCCCGAGACACGGAAAACAAGAGACCCAGTACTTC. This encodes CASSFGAPRHGKQETQYF. Based on the CDR3 plus reference TRBV5-4 and TRBJ2-5, the full variable domain is ETGVTQSPTHLIKTRGQQVTLRCSSQSGHNTVSWYQQALGQGPQFIFQYYREEENGRGNFPPRFSGLQFPNYSSELNVNALELDDSALYLCASSFGAPRHGKQETQYFGPGTRLLVL.

A note on this clonotype: Because it lacks the conserved phenylalanine or tryptophan at the end, this CDR3 is likely a read error. The CDR3 sequence is CASSLDQQGIVYNEQYL. The CDR3 region has the DNA TGTGCCAGCAGCTTAGATCAACAGGGTATAGTCTACAATGAGCAGTACCTG. The V call is TRBV11-2, the J call TRBJ2-1; a weak D match, TRBD1 (6 bases). Matching the DNA end better, TRBJ2-7 makes the J call doubtful. Germline CDR1 and CDR2: SGHAT and FQNNGV. The length of the CDR3 is 17 residues.

To note about this clonotype: One end of the junction is discordant with germline, which a read error may explain. J is TRBJ2-3 and V is TRBV11-2; D not certain. The CDR3 runs 20 residues. Germline CDR1 reads SGHAT; CDR2 reads FQNNGV. The DNA for the CDR3 is TGTGCCAGCAACTTAGATCTAAGTGGGTTAGTAGGAGAAGGGATAGATACGCAGTATTTT. Translation gives CASNLDLSGLVGEGIDTQYF.

This clonotype appeared a few times. This likely comes from a read error, as the CDR3 has no conserved phenylalanine or tryptophan at its end. The chain carries TRBV6-1 and TRBJ2-1, with D possibly TRBD1 on 5 matching bases. Germline V gene lookup returns CDR1 MNHNS and CDR2 SASEGT. Trimming took 7 bases from V and 3 from J, leaving 13 bases between them. CDR3 length equals 14 residues. The CDR3 DNA reads as TGTGCCAGCATCGTAGGGGTGGACTACAATGAGCAGTTCCTA. It translates to CASIVGVDYNEQFL.